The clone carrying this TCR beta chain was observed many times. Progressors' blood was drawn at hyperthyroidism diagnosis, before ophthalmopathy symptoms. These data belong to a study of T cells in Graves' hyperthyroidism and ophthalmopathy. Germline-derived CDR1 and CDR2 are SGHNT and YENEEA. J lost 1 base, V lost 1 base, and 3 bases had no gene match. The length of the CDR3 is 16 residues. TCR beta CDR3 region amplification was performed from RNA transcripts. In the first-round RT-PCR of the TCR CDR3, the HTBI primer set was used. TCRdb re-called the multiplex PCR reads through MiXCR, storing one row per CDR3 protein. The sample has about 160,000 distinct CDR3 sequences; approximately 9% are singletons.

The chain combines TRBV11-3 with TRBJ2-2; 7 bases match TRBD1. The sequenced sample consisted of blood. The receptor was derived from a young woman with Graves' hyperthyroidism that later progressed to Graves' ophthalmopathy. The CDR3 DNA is TGTGCCAGCAGCTTAGTCCCAGGGGGGAACACCGGGGAGCTGTTTTTT. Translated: CASSLVPGGNTGELFF.